The rows below give T cell receptor beta chains drawn from one sample of a study of technical replicates of blood from a handful of donors. Profiling relied on immunoSEQ multiplex PCR, and the TCRdb table lists in-frame clones only, not all of them. The sample holds about 79,000 clones, more than 90% seen once. Sequences were obtained from T cells isolated from PBMCs. These receptors all come from a human donor in good health. Some clones in this sample may be carry-over from other donors' samples. Both conserved end residues are part of each CDR3. The D gene is left open where the match is weak. A row's size may be missing; if present it is once, few, many or a size class.

J,V,D,size,DNA,CDR3
TRBJ2-7,TRBV29-1,TRBD1,.,TGCAGCGTTGGATCGGGACAGGGTGAGCGCTCCTATGAGCAGTACTTC,CSVGSGQGERSYEQYF
TRBJ1-1,TRBV7-3,.,.,TGTGCCAGCAGCGATGGGACACTGAACACTGAAGCTTTCTTT,CASSDGTLNTEAFF
TRBJ1-1,TRBV11-2,.,.,TGTGCCAGCAGCTTAGTTCCCAGGCTCCAGGTGAACACTGAAGCTTTCTTT,CASSLVPRLQVNTEAFF
TRBJ1-1,TRBV7-3,.,.,TGTGCCAGCAGCCCAGTCGGGGGAGGAGAGAACACTGAAGCTTTCTTT,CASSPVGGGENTEAFF
TRBJ2-1,TRBV11-2,TRBD1,.,TGTGCCAGCAGATCACAGGGGAATGAGCAGTTCTTC,CASRSQGNEQFF
TRBJ2-7,TRBV5-6,TRBD1,.,TGTGCCAGCAGCCCAGCCGGGACAGGGGGCTACGAGCAGTACTTC,CASSPAGTGGYEQYF
TRBJ2-2,TRBV27,.,.,TGTGCCAGCATTGAAGGGGGGAGGGAGAACACCGGGGAGCTGTTTTTT,CASIEGGRENTGELFF
TRBJ2-5,TRBV28,.,.,TGTGCCAGCAAACAGGCAGGATCTCAAGAGACCCAGTACTTC,CASKQAGSQETQYF
TRBJ2-7,TRBV6-5,.,once,TGTGCCAGCAGTTATCTAGGCGAGCAGTACTTC,CASSYLGEQYF
TRBJ2-7,TRBV7-9,TRBD2,.,TGTGCCAGCAGCCCGACTAGCGGGCACACCTACGAGCAGTACTTC,CASSPTSGHTYEQYF
TRBJ1-4,TRBV20-1,.,.,TGCAGTGCTAATTGGGGCAAACTGTTTTTT,CSANWGKLFF
TRBJ1-5,TRBV27,TRBD1,.,TGTGCCAGCAGCTCCGCCGTCGGGACAGGGAGGCTAAGTCAGCCCCAGCATTTT,CASSSAVGTGRLSQPQHF
TRBJ1-2,TRBV28,TRBD1,.,TGTGCCAGCAGTTTACAGGACAGGGGGTATGGCTACACCTTC,CASSLQDRGYGYTF
TRBJ2-4,TRBV19,.,.,TGTGCCAGTAGTGACGGAGTAGGCAAAAACATTCAGTACTTC,CASSDGVGKNIQYF
TRBJ1-5,TRBV30,.,.,TGTGCCTGGAGTGTACGCAGGCTTAACCAGCCCCAGCATTTT,CAWSVRRLNQPQHF